This T cell receptor (beta chain) originates from a study of PD-1 blockade in classical Hodgkin lymphoma (dated by TCRdb to between 2020 and 2021). Looking at the study overall: Nivolumab dosing was 3 mg/kg intravenously every 2 weeks, continuing until either disease progression or unacceptable toxicity. The study used CyTOF and TCR beta sequencing to define a peripheral blood immune signature of response to PD-1 blockade in classical Hodgkin lymphoma.

About this clone: Its antigen is unknown. Base-call qualities are not available, and no considerably larger clone is one nucleotide away.

Germline trimming amounts to 11 bases on V and 5 bases on J, with 10 as the count of junction bases outside the gene matches. From its cysteine to its phenylalanine, the CDR3 spans 14 amino acids. The DNA shown is the 42-base CDR3, in frame from base 1. The germline V gene provides CDR1 MNHNS and CDR2 SASEGT. Explained via the paper, the time point label denotes: cycle 1 day 1 (C1D1), immediately before nivolumab initiation. Every trial patient had relapsed after autologous stem cell transplantation, and cohorts A, B and C differed in prior brentuximab vedotin exposure. A Miltenyi CD8+ T cell isolation kit was used for magnetic negative selection to purify CD8+ T cells from thawed PBMCs. The trial cohort included fewer than 65 patients with relapsed/refractory classical Hodgkin lymphoma, and each patient had a best overall response of complete response, partial response or progressive disease. In the multi-cohort phase II CheckMate 205 trial, trial patients received single-agent nivolumab. An independent review committee assessed best overall response by applying the 2007 International Working Group response criteria. PBMCs from the trial were collected at three points: immediately before nivolumab initiation (C1D1), and during therapy at cycle 2 day 1 and cycle 4 day 1. Peripheral blood was collected in 8 mL Vacutainer Cell Preparation Tubes, from which PBMCs were isolated by centrifugation and then cryopreserved. Purified CD4+ and CD8+ fractions were prepared only for cases with an additional available PBMC sample. Magnetically labelled cells were removed on LS columns in a quadroMACS separator, and the flow-through was retained as the purified fraction.

The paper's findings and limits, for the study overall: By C4D1, a significant rise was seen in CD4+ TCR diversity but not in CD8+ TCR diversity (p=0.0027 vs p=0.16), and the rise was most apparent among complete responders (p=0.02). Diversity was lower in patients who began nivolumab less than 1 year after ASCT, so these patients were left out of later analyses to avoid confounding by immune reconstitution. Baseline TCR diversity was reported as lower in newly diagnosed patients than in healthy donors, and lower still in relapsed/refractory patients. Trial patients achieving complete response had baseline diversity similar to newly diagnosed patients, whereas partial responders and progressors had significantly lower diversity. The study was limited to a single clinical trial cohort, and causes of repertoire differences, possibly disease activity or prior therapy, remained undefined.

Genomic DNA was isolated using the Qiagen DNeasy kit from unsorted PBMCs as well as from negatively selected CD4+ and CD8+ fractions. Amplification of TCR beta CDR3 regions was done by immunoSEQ multiplex PCR with primers that anneal to V and J segments. Amplification bias was minimized using a synthetic immune receptor repertoire, and residual bias was removed computationally after sequencing. Per the source publication's procedure: Custom Python scripts were used to quantify repertoire diversity as the Shannon entropy index. Unsorted, CD4+ and CD8+ repertoires were analyzed separately, except for combined analyses in which CD4+ and CD8+ sequences were merged in silico. Clonal expansion was defined as at least a 2-fold frequency increase after treatment relative to C1D1, with a pseudocount of 0.5 for undetected baseline clones. Clones with 0 or 1 copy at C1D1 were defined as singleton clones, while clones with 2 or more copies were defined as non-singleton clones. Clones expanded in unsorted samples were annotated as CD4+, CD8+ or unknown by matching protein sequences in sorted samples from the same patient. Wilcoxon tests on paired samples were used to test diversity changes from C1D1 to C4D1. TCRdb re-hosts the immuneACCESS table, in-frame sequences only. Its copies lack some clones; in the studies checked, an unresolved V gene accounts for under half of them, and the cause for the rest is not known. V and J calls and clone size are copied from that table; D and trimming were computed from the DNA. In all, the sample holds 12,000 or so clones, and less than 90% of those were seen once. Of the sample, around 42% falls within the top ten clones.

The starting material was CD8+ T cells from blood, obtained at baseline. Rearrangement joined TRBV6-1 to TRBJ1-3, and TRBD1 aligns with 9 junction nucleotides. This TCR was sampled from a human donor with classical Hodgkin lymphoma. The bases are TGTGCCGGGGGGGACAGGGCGGGTAGAAACACCATATATTTT. Translated, it reads CAGGDRAGRNTIYF.